Each of the 7 T cell receptor beta chains below was sequenced from the same sample in a study of molecular identifiers for immune sequencing clone quantification. TCRdb independently ran MiXCR on the PCR reads; one entry per CDR3 protein. Among approximately 680,000 distinct CDR3 sequences listed, about 25% were seen once. Sequenced: naive CD8+ T cells from blood, with Jurkat cell RNA spiked in. Subset meaning: FACS-sorted CD8+CD4-CCR7+CD45RA+ naive T cells. The receptors derive from a human donor in good health. Some libraries in this study had Jurkat cell RNA spiked in.

Ten or more counts support this clonotype. The rearrangement joins TRBV30 to TRBJ1-1; no clear D. From germline, CDR1 is GTSNPN and CDR2 SVGIG (reference sequence). The CDR3 totals 14 residues. The V end was cut by 2 bases, the J end by 1 base, with 11 bases between. The CDR3: CAWSSRDWNTEAFF. As DNA, the CDR3 is TGTGCCTGGAGTTCTAGAGATTGGAACACTGAAGCTTTCTTT. The full variable domain, its missing parts supplied by reference TRBV30 and TRBJ1-1, is SQTIHQWPATLVQPVGSPLSLECTVEGTSNPNLYWYRQAAGRGLQLLFYSVGIGQISSEVPQNLSASRPQDRQFILSSKKLLLSDSGFYLCAWSSRDWNTEAFFGQGTRLTVV.

This clonotype has just a few counts. This sequence joins TRBV19 and TRBJ2-6; 10 bases match TRBD1. V was clipped by 9 bases and J by 2 bases; unmatched bases: 7. Germline CDR1 and CDR2: LNHDA and SQIVND (reference sequence). The CDR3 is 16 residues long. This CDR3 reads CASNPGTGAGANVLTF. CDR3 DNA: TGTGCCAGCAACCCGGGGACAGGGGCTGGGGCCAACGTCCTGACTTTC.

This clonotype was recorded at least ten times. This chain uses TRBV6-5 with TRBJ2-5; D is perhaps TRBD2 (5 bases). The germline CDR1 and CDR2 sequences are MNHEY and SVGAGI. CDR3 length equals 12 residues. V was pared by 7 bases and J by 5 bases, with 11 bases between. CDR3 coding DNA: TGTGCCAGCACCGGGATGGAGGAGACCCAGTACTTC. Protein: CASTGMEETQYF.

Of note for this clonotype: A read error may be the cause here, since a much bigger clone is one base away. The chain uses TRBV27 and TRBJ2-5; D gene unclear. Germline-derived CDR1 and CDR2 are MNHEY and SMNVEV (reference sequence). There are 13 residues in the CDR3. Trimming pared 1 base from V and 4 bases from J, leaving 7 bases between. The CDR3 reads CASSLFIRETQYF. The CDR3 DNA reads as TGTGCCAGCAGTTTATTCATACGAGAGACCCAGTACTTC.

The chain combines TRBV30 with TRBJ2-3; D ambiguous. Germline lookup yields CDR1 GTSNPN and CDR2 SVGIG (reference sequence). Trimming took off 2 bases at V and 0 bases at J, with 12 bases between the two ends. CDR3 length: 15 amino acids. The CDR3 nucleotides are TGTGCCTGGAGTTTGGGCCCATCTAGCACAGATACGCAGTATTTT. Translating gives CAWSLGPSSTDTQYF.

This chain joins TRBV6-5 and TRBJ2-3; 9 bases are shared with TRBD2. The germline gives CDR1 MNHEY, CDR2 SVGAGI. This CDR3 is built from 15 residues. V lost 7 bases and J lost 2; bases outside the gene matches: 7. CDR3 nucleotides: TGTGCCAGCACGAAGGCGGGAGGGCTCACAGATACGCAGTATTTT. It specifies CASTKAGGLTDTQYF.

This clonotype was picked up a small number of times. This chain links TRBV3-1 with TRBJ2-5; perhaps TRBD2 as D (6 bases). V was trimmed by 0 bases and J by 1 base, leaving 12 bases between them. Germline V lookup: CDR1 LGHDT, CDR2 YNNKEL (reference sequence). CDR3 length: 16 amino acids. The CDR3, as DNA: TGTGCCAGCAGCCAAGAGGGCGGGGCAGGCCAAGAGACCCAGTACTTC. This codes for CASSQEGGAGQETQYF.